A single TCR beta chain is shown here with its context. The ends were cut back, 6 bases at V and 7 bases at J, with 12 bases in the middle. This CDR3 contains 13 residues. Combining a sample-barcoded 5' primer with a J-beta primer mix, a second PCR ran for about 6 to 11 cycles. Template switching added a 12-random-nucleotide identifier to every cDNA molecule. TCRdb re-called the 5' RACE reads with MiXCR, one entry per CDR3 protein. The sample yields 1,500,000 or so distinct CDR3 sequences, 55% to 75% seen once. This sample is part of a study of blood T cells in healthy people across ages. Donors were systemically healthy Caucasian individuals from Russia aged 6 to 90 years. For every donor, a draw yielded 8.5 to 10 milliliters of peripheral blood.

Sequencing input: blood. The origin of this receptor is a man between 18 and 29 years old in good health. The chain has TRBV12-3 or TRBV12-4 and TRBJ1-4; D unclear. For the CDR3, the DNA is TGTGCCAGCAGGTTCACCGTTAGTGAAAAACTGTTTTTT. Its translation: CASRFTVSEKLFF.